This TCR beta chain stems from a study of T cell responses to AZD1222 COVID-19 vaccine. The CDR3 has 15 residues. The germline V gene encodes CDR1 KGHSH and CDR2 LQKENI. V gave up 0 bases and J gave up 6 bases, with 15 bases separating them. Concerning this clone itself: Its specificity is not known.

The protocol was immunoSEQ multiplex PCR, while the TCRdb copy is restricted to in-frame clones and leaves out a portion. The table lists 60,000 to 85,000 clones, approximately 81% of them singletons. Regarding the study as a whole: Only a handful of people who got AZD1222 tested seropositive at baseline. The CD4 TCRs associated with vaccination extended across spike and predominated at 160-218 and 743-854. It should be noted that donors were predominantly white British and more often female, and clonal diversity was possibly underestimated.

This TCR was sampled from an adult in good health. The specimen comprised peripheral blood, sampled on day 0 of AZD1222 vaccination. The chain uses TRBV18 and TRBJ2-7; D unresolved. The CDR3 loop reads CASSPPGRDPAEQYF. DNA of the CDR3: TGTGCCAGCTCACCACCGGGCCGAGACCCCGCCGAGCAGTACTTC.